One and the same sample provided the 31 T cell receptor beta chains below, sequenced in a study of cytomegalovirus exposure and HLA in healthy donors. Researchers ran the PCR with 60 Vbeta and 13 Jbeta primers. Assay: immunoSEQ multiplex PCR; the TCRdb copy retains only in-frame clones and omits some. This sample yields about 98,000 clones, of which about 81% are seen a single time; 1.4% to 1.5% belongs to the top ten. Sequenced material: PBMCs. The receptor source for this set is a man in his forties or fifties in good health and CMV-seronegative.

Remarks on this clone: A read error may account for a junction end that differs from germline. The chain recombines TRBV2 with TRBJ1-3; D gene unclear. Germline loops: CDR1 SNHLY, CDR2 FYNNEI. CDR3 size: 14 residues. CDR3 nucleotides: TGTGCCAGCAGTGAATTAATCTCTGGAGACACCATATATTTT. This gives the protein CASSELISGDTIYF.

The genes are TRBV6-6 and TRBJ1-3, with 7 bases that match TRBD1. This CDR3 has 15 residues. Looked up from germline, CDR1 is MNHNY and CDR2 is SVGAGI (reference sequence). With 6 bases clipped from V and 4 bases from J, the junction kept 9 bases outside the gene matches. DNA of the CDR3: TGTGCCAGCAGGGAGACAGGGATCGGCGGAAACACCATATATTTT. It translates to CASRETGIGGNTIYF.

CDR3 bases: TGTGCCAGCAGCCAGGGGTCGTCGGGGGAAGGTTTACCCCTCCACTTT. Protein product: CASSQGSSGEGLPLHF. V and J are TRBV16 and TRBJ1-6; D perhaps matches TRBD1 (5 bases). V gave up 3 bases and J gave up 12 bases, with 21 bases separating them. In germline, CDR1 is KGHSY, CDR2 FQNENV. The CDR3 is made up of 16 amino acids.

The rearrangement uses TRBV4-1 and TRBJ1-2; 12 bases align to TRBD1. The trim removed 2 bases at V and 2 bases at J, leaving 9 bases unmatched. CDR3 length: 18 amino acids. Germline-derived CDR1 and CDR2 are MGHRA and YSYEKL. The CDR3 nucleotides read TGCGCCAGCAGCCAACTGGGGACAGGGGGCGCCCAAAACTATGGCTACACCTTC. Protein sequence: CASSQLGTGGAQNYGYTF.

The chain joins TRBV7-9 to TRBJ2-5; D is perhaps TRBD1 (5 bases). Germline V gives CDR1 SEHNR, CDR2 FQNEAQ (reference sequence). The CDR3 consists of 15 residues. The V gene lost 1 base and the J gene lost 4 bases, with 13 bases spanning the gap. CDR3 protein: CASSLGQGGLETQYF. The CDR3 region has the DNA TGTGCCAGCAGCTTAGGGCAGGGTGGTTTAGAGACCCAGTACTTC.

V is TRBV6-5 and J is TRBJ2-5, with 8 positions matching TRBD1. The CDR3 length is 12 residues. V trimming: 6 bases; J trimming: 11 bases; junction bases outside the gene matches: 8. CDR1 is MNHEY and CDR2 is SVGAGI in the germline V gene. The DNA of the CDR3 is TGTGCCAGCAGCGTGCGACAGGGGTCGCAGTACTTC. The encoded protein is CASSVRQGSQYF.

This chain links TRBV4-1 with TRBJ1-5; D perhaps matches TRBD1 (5 bases). V was shortened by 2 bases and J by 7 bases, with 12 bases between the two germline ends. The CDR3 runs 14 residues. CDR1 and CDR2 from the germline V gene are MGHRA and YSYEKL. In DNA, the CDR3 is TGCGCCAGCAGCCAAAGCCAGGGAGGCCAGCCCCAGCATTTT. Residues: CASSQSQGGQPQHF.

V usage is TRBV5-1 and J usage is TRBJ2-3; D remains ambiguous. The germline V gene has CDR1 SGHRS and CDR2 YFSETQ. The CDR3 sequence is 13 residues long. V lost 4 bases, J lost 6 bases, and 12 bases lay in between. The CDR3 is CASSTRSPDTQYF. The CDR3 bases are TGCGCCAGCAGCACCAGATCCCCCGATACGCAGTATTTT.

The chain links TRBV18 to TRBJ2-1; 8 bases match TRBD1. V lost 9 bases to trimming and J lost 7 bases; unmatched junction nucleotides: 11. Germline-derived CDR1 and CDR2 are KGHSH and LQKENI. CDR3 length: 14 residues. CDR3 in DNA: TGTGCCAGTCTTCCGGGACAGGCTAAAAATGAGCAGTTCTTC. It yields the protein CASLPGQAKNEQFF.

This rearrangement joins TRBV18 to TRBJ2-3; no firm D call. V lost 0 bases and J 6 bases, leaving 4 bases between the germline ends. CDR1 is KGHSH, CDR2 LQKENI, per germline. CDR3 length: 12 residues. The CDR3 region is CASSPPEDTQYF. The CDR3 DNA sequence: TGTGCCAGCTCACCACCGGAGGATACGCAGTATTTT. The complete variable domain, with remaining parts taken from reference TRBV18 and TRBJ2-3, reads NAGVMQNPRHLVRRRGQEARLRCSPMKGHSHVYWYRQLPEEGLKFMVYLQKENIIDESGMPKERFSAEFPKEGPSILRIQQVVRGDSAAYFCASSPPEDTQYFGPGTRLTVL.

CDR3 sequence reads: CASSERLEGQETQYF. The CDR3 DNA follows: TGTGCCAGTAGTGAAAGACTAGAGGGGCAAGAGACCCAGTACTTC. V usage is TRBV19 and J usage is TRBJ2-5; tentative D call: TRBD2 (6 bases). The V gene lost 5 bases and the J gene lost 2 bases, with 15 bases spanning the gap. Germline loops: CDR1 LNHDA, CDR2 SQIVND (reference sequence). The CDR3 covers 15 residues. Variable domain in full (rest from reference TRBV19 and TRBJ2-5): DGGITQSPKYLFRKEGQNVTLSCEQNLNHDAMYWYRQDPGQGLRLIYYSQIVNDFQKGDIAEGYSVSREKKESFPLTVTSAQKNPTAFYLCASSERLEGQETQYFGPGTRLLVL.

The rearrangement links TRBV2 to TRBJ1-1; perhaps TRBD1 as D (5 bases). The germline CDR1 and CDR2 sequences are SNHLY and FYNNEI. Deletions cut 7 bases from V and 5 bases from J, with 14 bases between. The CDR3 spans 13 residues. The CDR3, as DNA: TGTGCCAGCAAGGACATCCTGCGGACTGAAGCTTTCTTT. The encoded protein is CASKDILRTEAFF.

The chain links TRBV29-1 to TRBJ2-4; TRBD1 agrees at 7 bases. The CDR3 contains 14 residues. Germline V gene lookup returns CDR1 SQVTM and CDR2 ANQGSEA. The junction had 6 bases not matched to a gene; V was cut back by 7 bases and J by 0 bases. The CDR3 nucleotides are TGCAGCGCCGTACAGGGGCGAGCCAAAAACATTCAGTACTTC. Its protein product is CSAVQGRAKNIQYF.

CDR3 bases: TGTGCCAGTACTAAAAGCGGGGGGTTACTATACAATGAGCAGTTCTTC. This encodes CASTKSGGLLYNEQFF. The genes are TRBV19 and TRBJ2-1; 9 nucleotides match TRBD2. Trimming removed 7 bases from V and 4 bases from J; junction bases left unmatched: 11. This CDR3 comprises 16 residues. Germline V gene sequence: CDR1 LNHDA, CDR2 SQIVND (reference sequence).

The chain uses TRBV5-1 and TRBJ2-6, with D perhaps TRBD1 (5 bases). V was clipped by 3 bases and J by 0 bases, with 13 bases between them. This CDR3 is 17 amino acids long. Germline V lookup: CDR1 SGHRS, CDR2 YFSETQ. DNA for the CDR3: TGCGCCAGCAGCTCGACAGCCTCACTCTCTGGGGCCAACGTCCTGACTTTC. It yields the protein CASSSTASLSGANVLTF.

V and J are TRBV9 and TRBJ2-3, with no clear D. Trimming stripped 5 bases from V and 2 bases from J, with 12 bases between. There are 14 residues in the CDR3. CDR1 SGDLS and CDR2 YYNGEE come from the germline V gene. In DNA, the CDR3 is TGTGCCAGCAGTGAATTTCAGGACACAGATACGCAGTATTTT. It translates to CASSEFQDTDTQYF.

The chain has TRBV6-5 and TRBJ2-5; tentatively, D is TRBD2 (7 bases). In germline, CDR1 is MNHEY, CDR2 SVGAGI. The CDR3 is 13 residues long. The V gene lost 2 bases and the J gene lost 11 bases, with 15 bases spanning the gap. CDR3 protein: CASSYGLGGGQYF. Written as DNA, the CDR3 is TGTGCCAGCAGTTACGGGTTAGGGGGGGGACAGTACTTC.

This chain uses TRBV5-4 with TRBJ1-2, with TRBD1 as a possible D gene (6 bases). The CDR3 sequence is 17 residues long. Germline assignment: CDR1 SGHNT and CDR2 YYREEE (reference sequence). Between the trimmed V and J ends, which lost 0 bases and 0 bases, there was a span of 15 bases. The CDR3 spells CASSLEYGTLANYGYTF. The CDR3 nucleotides read TGTGCCAGCAGCTTGGAGTACGGGACACTAGCTAACTATGGCTACACCTTC.

Here the CDR3 reads CASSLDSEAFF. CDR3 DNA: TGCGCCAGCAGCTTAGACAGTGAAGCTTTCTTT. The chain recombines TRBV5-1 with TRBJ1-1; a weak D match, TRBD1 (5 bases). V gave up 2 bases and J gave up 7 bases, with 6 bases separating them. This CDR3 spans 11 amino acids. Germline CDR1 is SGHRS and CDR2 is YFSETQ.

This clone was found a few times. This sequence joins TRBV11-3 and TRBJ2-1; 10 positions agree with TRBD2. The germline CDR1 and CDR2 sequences are SGHNT and YENEEA. This CDR3 has 16 residues. The ends lost 0 bases at V and 8 bases at J; junction bases unmatched: 7. CDR3: CASSLDSPSGGYEQFF. CDR3 in DNA: TGTGCCAGCAGCTTAGATAGCCCTAGCGGGGGTTATGAGCAGTTCTTC.

The chain is built from TRBV19 and TRBJ2-7; D gene unclear. V lost 5 bases, J lost 7 bases, and 18 bases lay in between. This CDR3 spans 14 amino acids. Germline values: CDR1 LNHDA, CDR2 SQIVND (reference sequence). The DNA of the CDR3 is TGTGCCAGTAGTGAACAGAGAAATGCTCGGGAGCAGTACTTC. Encoded protein: CASSEQRNAREQYF.

The chain has TRBV10-1 and TRBJ2-5; TRBD1 might be the D (7 bases). There are 15 residues in the CDR3. From germline, CDR1 is WNHNN and CDR2 SYGVQD (reference sequence). V was clipped by 3 bases and J by 5 bases, with 16 bases between them. The CDR3 sequence is CASSDGGGAGETQYF. CDR3 bases: TGCGCCAGCAGTGATGGAGGGGGCGCGGGGGAGACCCAGTACTTC.

J is TRBJ2-5 and V is TRBV7-2, with 9 bases aligning to TRBD2. Germline V gene lookup returns CDR1 SGHTA and CDR2 FQGNSA. The CDR3 length is 14 residues. Losses at the gene ends were 5 bases for V and 4 bases for J; bases not matched to a gene: 5. CDR3 DNA sequence: TGTGCCAGCAGCATGACTAGCGGTGGAGAGACCCAGTACTTC. Its protein is CASSMTSGGETQYF. The full variable domain, in which reference TRBV7-2 and TRBJ2-5 provide the parts outside the CDR3, is GAGVSQSPSNKVTEKGKDVELRCDPISGHTALYWYRQSLGQGLEFLIYFQGNSAPDKSGLPSDRFSAERTGGSVSTLTIQRTQQEDSAVYLCASSMTSGGETQYFGPGTRLLVL.

This clone has only a few counts. V usage is TRBV7-2 and J usage is TRBJ1-5, with unresolved D. This CDR3 has 16 amino acids. Per germline, CDR1 SGHTA and CDR2 FQGNSA. V was trimmed by 5 bases and J by 0 bases, leaving 14 bases between them. CDR3 residues: CASSIRSGYSNQPQHF. DNA of the CDR3: TGTGCCAGCAGCATCCGATCGGGTTATAGCAATCAGCCCCAGCATTTT.

This chain connects TRBV6-1 to TRBJ2-5, with D hard to call. V lost 5 bases and J lost 5, with 12 bases in between. The germline V gene encodes CDR1 MNHNS and CDR2 SASEGT. This CDR3 contains 13 residues. The CDR3 loop reads CASSQQSPETQYF. The CDR3 region has the DNA TGTGCCAGCAGTCAACAGAGTCCGGAGACCCAGTACTTC.

V gene TRBV19 combines with J gene TRBJ1-2; 7 positions match TRBD1. The CDR3 is 16 amino acids. V lost 7 bases, J lost 2 bases, and 13 bases stayed unmatched. Germline V gene data show CDR1 as LNHDA and CDR2 as SQIVND (reference sequence). CDR3: CASTDTGQARNYGYTF. The CDR3 DNA sequence: TGTGCCAGTACTGATACCGGACAGGCCAGAAACTATGGCTACACCTTC. The complete variable domain, with remaining parts taken from reference TRBV19 and TRBJ1-2, reads DGGITQSPKYLFRKEGQNVTLSCEQNLNHDAMYWYRQDPGQGLRLIYYSQIVNDFQKGDIAEGYSVSREKKESFPLTVTSAQKNPTAFYLCASTDTGQARNYGYTFGSGTRLTVV.

The chain uses TRBV9 and TRBJ2-3; the D gene is possibly TRBD1 (6 bases). The CDR3 sequence is 14 residues long. Germline V lookup: CDR1 SGDLS, CDR2 YYNGEE. With 6 bases removed from V and 0 bases from J, the gap between germline ends came to 11 bases. Here the CDR3 DNA reads TGTGCCAGCACAGTGGGGGCTAGCACAGATACGCAGTATTTT. It translates to CASTVGASTDTQYF.

This clone has a handful of counts. The chain employs TRBV7-9 and TRBJ1-2; the D gene is possibly TRBD1 (6 bases). The germline gives CDR1 SEHNR, CDR2 FQNEAQ (reference sequence). Trimming shortened V by 5 bases and J by 0 bases, and 19 bases separated the two germline ends. This CDR3 has 17 residues. CDR3 residues: CASSHHLKDRPNYGYTF. CDR3 sequence (DNA): TGTGCCAGCAGCCATCATCTAAAGGACAGACCTAACTATGGCTACACCTTC.

The chain uses TRBV10-1 and TRBJ2-3, with 7 bases identical to TRBD1. This CDR3 is 14 amino acids long. In germline, CDR1 is WNHNN, CDR2 SYGVQD (reference sequence). Losses at the gene ends were 6 bases for V and 0 bases for J; bases not matched to a gene: 3. CDR3 bases: TGCGCCAGCAGGACAGGGTTGAGCACAGATACGCAGTATTTT. It is translated as CASRTGLSTDTQYF.

The rearrangement links TRBV27 to TRBJ1-1; no clear D. Germline CDR1 and CDR2: MNHEY and SMNVEV (reference sequence). This CDR3 is 15 amino acids long. The germline V and J ends were trimmed by 8 bases and 0 bases, with 16 bases remaining between them. The CDR3 region has the DNA TGTGCCAGCGCCCAGCACGGGAACATGAACACTGAAGCTTTCTTT. It translates to CASAQHGNMNTEAFF.

The chain uses TRBV5-6 and TRBJ2-7, with 10 bases aligning to TRBD2. Germline trimming cut 6 bases from V and 0 bases from J; bases unmatched to any gene: 3. The CDR3 extends over 14 amino acids. The V gene's germline CDR1 is SGHDT and CDR2 YYEEEE. The CDR3 protein is CASILAGASYEQYF. The CDR3 DNA reads TGTGCCAGCATCCTAGCGGGGGCCTCCTACGAGCAGTACTTC.